These 30 T cell receptor beta chains came from one sample sequenced in a study of T cells after yellow fever vaccination. TCRdb itself ran the 5' RACE reads through MiXCR, one entry per CDR3 protein. The sample has approximately 120,000 distinct CDR3 sequences, approximately 7% seen once. The source material was CD4+ T cells sorted from PBMCs, sampled 10 to 11 days after the first yellow fever vaccination. The receptor set was obtained from a man in his late teens or twenties who received the YFV17D yellow fever vaccine.

V is TRBV3-1 and J is TRBJ2-1; 12 bases line up with TRBD2. The junction had 4 bases not matched to a gene; V was cut back by 3 bases and J by 10 bases. Germline lookup yields CDR1 LGHDT and CDR2 YNNKEL (reference sequence). The CDR3 length is 14 residues. CDR3 sequence reads: CASSQTSGGIEQFF. The CDR3 coding sequence is TGTGCCAGCAGCCAGACTAGCGGGGGTATAGAGCAGTTCTTC.

This clonotype was observed at least ten times. The chain combines TRBV6-5 with TRBJ1-2; a possible D gene is TRBD1 (5 bases). The V end lost 0 bases, the J end lost 3 bases, and 11 bases lay between the germline ends. This CDR3 is built from 15 residues. Looked up from germline, CDR1 is MNHEY and CDR2 is SVGAGI. The CDR3 sequence: CASSYSGPGDYGYTF. DNA of the CDR3: TGTGCCAGCAGTTACTCGGGCCCGGGGGACTATGGCTACACCTTC.

The chain links TRBV19 to TRBJ2-1; TRBD2 might be the D (6 bases). Trimming removed 6 bases at V and 5 bases at J, with 20 bases between. Germline CDR1 and CDR2: LNHDA and SQIVND (reference sequence). The CDR3 length is 16 residues. The CDR3 spells CASRGSRSGGNNEQFF. CDR3 nucleotide sequence: TGTGCCAGTAGGGGATCTCGCTCCGGGGGAAACAATGAGCAGTTCTTC.

This clonotype has a count of ten or more. The CDR3 nucleotides read TGTGCCACCAGTGACCCATACGAAGGCTACACCTTC. Amino acid sequence: CATSDPYEGYTF. V usage is TRBV24-1 and J usage is TRBJ1-2; D ambiguous. The germline V gene encodes CDR1 KGHDR and CDR2 SFDVKD. The CDR3 covers 12 residues. The V end was cut by 4 bases, the J end by 8 bases, with 10 bases between.

On this clonotype itself: A much larger clone lies one base from this, so it may be a read error. As DNA, the CDR3 is TGTCCCACCAGCAGAGTGGGGGTTAGCAATCAGCCCCAGCATTTT. This sequence encodes CPTSRVGVSNQPQHF. The chain has TRBV15 and TRBJ1-5, with TRBD1 as a possible D gene (5 bases). The CDR3 runs 15 residues. Germline CDR1 is LNHNV and CDR2 is YYDKDF (reference sequence).

This clonotype was recorded at least ten times. This chain joins TRBV2 and TRBJ2-5; the D gene is possibly TRBD1 (6 bases). This CDR3 is built from 15 residues. Germline V gene sequence: CDR1 SNHLY, CDR2 FYNNEI. The ends were cut back, 4 bases at V and 3 bases at J, with 15 bases in the middle. As DNA, the CDR3 is TGTGCCAGCAGTGGACAGGACCAATACAAAGAGACCCAGTACTTC. Its translation is CASSGQDQYKETQYF.

This clonotype was detected ten times or more. This rearrangement joins TRBV12-3 or TRBV12-4 to TRBJ1-5, with D tentatively TRBD1 (5 bases). V was cut by 4 bases and J by 2 bases, with 12 bases left in between. This CDR3 has 15 residues. CDR3 in DNA: TGTGCCAGCAGTTCTGAGGTACAGGGCAATCAGCCCCAGCATTTT. This sequence encodes CASSSEVQGNQPQHF.

There are a few counts of this clonotype. The gene calls are TRBV5-1 and TRBJ2-2; D is undetermined. The length of the CDR3 is 14 residues. Deletions cut 4 bases from V and 6 bases from J, with 13 bases between. Germline V CDR1 and CDR2: SGHRS, YFSETQ. Here the CDR3 DNA reads TGCGCCAGCAGCGAGGACGGACCCCCCGGGGAGCTGTTTTTT. It is translated as CASSEDGPPGELFF. The full variable domain, with the rest looked up from reference TRBV5-1 and TRBJ2-2, is KAGVTQTPRYLIKTRGQQVTLSCSPISGHRSVSWYQQTPGQGLQFLFEYFSETQRNKGNFPGRFSGRQFSNSRSEMNVSTLELGDSALYLCASSEDGPPGELFFGEGSRLTVL.

A few counts support this clonotype. The chain couples TRBV7-9 to TRBJ1-1, with 10 bases matching TRBD1. CDR1 SEHNR and CDR2 FQNEAQ come from the germline V gene (reference sequence). The CDR3 runs 14 residues. Unmatched junction bases numbered 4, after V lost 4 bases and J lost 5 bases. This CDR3 reads CASSWTGGLTEAFF. The CDR3 DNA reads TGTGCCAGCAGCTGGACAGGGGGTTTGACTGAAGCTTTCTTT.

The rearrangement links TRBV10-3 to TRBJ1-5, with D maybe TRBD1 (5 bases). The germline V gene encodes CDR1 ENHRY and CDR2 SYGVKD. The V end was cut by 0 bases, the J end by 0 bases, with 9 bases between. This CDR3 comprises 16 residues. The CDR3 sequence is CAISESRGYSNQPQHF. CDR3 sequence (DNA): TGTGCCATCAGTGAGTCGAGGGGATATAGCAATCAGCCCCAGCATTTT.

The rearrangement joins TRBV7-2 to TRBJ2-7; TRBD2 aligns across 12 bases. The CDR3 has 15 residues. V was pared by 4 bases and J by 9 bases, with 10 bases of the junction left unmatched. Germline loops: CDR1 SGHTA, CDR2 FQGNSA. This CDR3 reads CASSWRTSGGSGQYV. The CDR3 region has the DNA TGTGCCAGCAGCTGGCGAACTAGCGGGGGGTCCGGGCAGTACGTC.

This clonotype was seen at least ten times. The V and J genes are TRBV5-1 and TRBJ2-5; D may correspond to TRBD1 or TRBD2 (6 bases each). CDR1 is SGHRS, CDR2 YFSETQ, per germline. The CDR3 length is 14 residues. V dropped 0 bases and J dropped 4 bases, with 10 bases sitting between them. The CDR3, as DNA: TGCGCCAGCAGCTTGGCCGGGGGCGGAGAGACCCAGTACTTC. Its protein is CASSLAGGGETQYF.

This clonotype occurred a few times. V usage is TRBV7-2 and J usage is TRBJ2-4; 15 bases map to TRBD2. The J segment lost 6 bases and the V segment lost 4 bases, leaving 7 bases of the junction unmatched. The CDR3 runs 17 residues. CDR1 and CDR2 from the germline V gene are SGHTA and FQGNSA. The CDR3 DNA reads as TGTGCCAGCAGCTCCGGACTAGCGGGGGGGCTTGGAAACATTCAGTACTTC. This gives the protein CASSSGLAGGLGNIQYF.

Ten or more counts support this clonotype. V gene TRBV7-2 combines with J gene TRBJ2-1; 7 bases map to TRBD2. Germline-derived CDR1 and CDR2 are SGHTA and FQGNSA. V dropped 4 bases and J dropped 0; count of bases not matched to a gene: 3. This CDR3 comprises 15 residues. The DNA of the CDR3 is TGTGCCAGCAGCTCGGGGGGTAGCTCCTACAATGAGCAGTTCTTC. Its translation: CASSSGGSSYNEQFF.

As to this clonotype: This may come from a read error, since a much larger clone is one base off. The J gene is TRBJ1-1, the V gene TRBV6-5; 7 bases align to TRBD1. The CDR3 spans 15 residues. Per germline, CDR1 MNHEY and CDR2 SVGAGI. CDR3 nucleotide sequence: TGTACCAGCAGTTACGAGACAGGGCAGCCGACTGAAGCTTTCTTT. It translates to CTSSYETGQPTEAFF.

On this clonotype: With a much larger clone just one base away, this may be a read error. The rearrangement links TRBV5-1 to TRBJ2-6; the D gene is possibly TRBD2 (6 bases). CDR1 is SGHRS and CDR2 is YFSETQ in the germline V gene. The CDR3 is made up of 17 amino acids. The CDR3, as DNA: TGCTCCAGCAAAGATGGAGGGACTCCCTCTGGGGCCAACGTCCTGACTTTC. Protein: CSSKDGGTPSGANVLTF.

As to this clonotype: This may be a read error: a much more frequent sequence differs by one nucleotide. The V and J genes are TRBV7-9 and TRBJ2-3, with D possibly matching TRBD1 (5 bases). CDR3 length equals 13 residues. CDR1 is SEHNR and CDR2 is FQNEAQ in the germline V gene (reference sequence). With 11 bases removed from V and 4 bases from J, the gap between germline ends came to 16 bases. The CDR3 DNA is TGTGCCCAAGATCCAGGGTTGGCAGATACGCAGTATTTT. Translation: CAQDPGLADTQYF.

This clonotype has at least ten counts. The chain couples TRBV6-6 to TRBJ2-5, with D perhaps matching TRBD1 (5 bases). V lost 6 bases and J 4 bases, leaving 9 bases between the germline ends. CDR1 and CDR2 from the germline V gene are MNHNY and SVGAGI (reference sequence). CDR3 length: 12 residues. The CDR3 region is CASSRVSETQYF. In DNA form, the CDR3 reads TGTGCCAGCAGCAGGGTGTCAGAGACCCAGTACTTC.

Many counts were recorded for this clonotype. The CDR3 nucleotides are TGTGCCAGCAGCTTGGACAGATCCTACAATGAGCAGTTCTTC. Its protein product is CASSLDRSYNEQFF. The gene calls are TRBV7-2 and TRBJ2-1; D perhaps matches TRBD1 (6 bases). The germline V gene encodes CDR1 SGHTA and CDR2 FQGNSA. There are 14 residues in the CDR3. Trimming took 3 bases from V and 1 from J, leaving 7 bases between them.

This clonotype was observed at least ten times. V is TRBV6-5 and J is TRBJ1-2; D is uncertain. The CDR3 extends over 15 amino acids. Germline CDR1 reads MNHEY; CDR2 reads SVGAGI. The V and J ends lost 0 bases and 2 bases respectively, with 10 bases between them. CDR3 protein: CASSYSINGNYGYTF. The CDR3 coding sequence is TGTGCCAGCAGTTACTCTATAAACGGCAACTATGGCTACACCTTC.

The rearrangement joins TRBV12-3 or TRBV12-4 to TRBJ1-6; D gene unclear. V was pared by 4 bases and J by 7 bases, with 14 bases between. CDR3 size: 15 residues. The CDR3 DNA reads as TGTGCCAGCAGTTCGAGGGCGGTCCGGAATTCACCCCTCCACTTT. It is translated as CASSSRAVRNSPLHF.

This clonotype was detected ten times or more. This chain uses TRBV24-1 with TRBJ1-1, with unresolved D. This CDR3 has 13 amino acids. CDR1 KGHDR and CDR2 SFDVKD come from the germline V gene. Trimming took 5 bases from V and 5 from J, leaving 11 bases between them. The CDR3 sequence: CATSARRGTEAFF. The CDR3 region has the DNA TGTGCCACCAGTGCGAGGAGAGGGACTGAAGCTTTCTTT.

The sample holds many counts of this clonotype. The chain is built from TRBV5-1 and TRBJ1-3; D not certain. Germline loops: CDR1 SGHRS, CDR2 YFSETQ. V was pared by 9 bases and J by 0 bases, with 13 bases between. CDR3 length: 14 residues. The CDR3 DNA sequence: TGCGCCACCAGAGACGGCCCCTCTGGAAACACCATATATTTT. This encodes CATRDGPSGNTIYF.

At least ten counts were recorded for this clonotype. V gene TRBV7-2 combines with J gene TRBJ2-1; perhaps TRBD1 as D (5 bases). There are 14 residues in the CDR3. Trimming removed 5 bases from V and 10 bases from J, with 18 bases in between. Germline lookup yields CDR1 SGHTA and CDR2 FQGNSA. CDR3 coding DNA: TGTGCCAGCAGCATTGTACAGGCGGTGGGAGAGCAGTTCTTC. Protein: CASSIVQAVGEQFF.

The rearrangement joins TRBV5-6 to TRBJ2-5; weak D call: TRBD1 (6 bases). Germline lookup yields CDR1 SGHDT and CDR2 YYEEEE. Trimming left V 0 bases short and J 7 bases short, with 13 bases between. The CDR3 totals 14 residues. The CDR3 bases are TGTGCCAGCAGCTTGGCAGGGGATGGAGTGACCCAGTACTTC. This codes for CASSLAGDGVTQYF. The whole variable domain, filled in from reference TRBV5-6 and TRBJ2-5, reads DAGVTQSPTHLIKTRGQQVTLRCSPKSGHDTVSWYQQALGQGPQFIFQYYEEEERQRGNFPDRFSGHQFPNYSSELNVNALLLGDSALYLCASSLAGDGVTQYFGPGTRLLVL.

This clonotype was seen more than once but under ten times. The chain links TRBV4-3 to TRBJ1-2; no reliable D call. The CDR3 has 15 amino acids. With 4 bases removed from V and 0 bases from J, the gap between germline ends came to 12 bases. Per germline, CDR1 LGHNA and CDR2 YSLEER. The CDR3 coding sequence is TGCGCCAGCAGCCCTACGGACTGGGCTAACTATGGCTACACCTTC. Translated: CASSPTDWANYGYTF.

This clonotype showed up many times. This rearrangement joins TRBV7-2 to TRBJ2-7; D is unclear. The CDR3 runs 13 residues. Per germline, CDR1 SGHTA and CDR2 FQGNSA. V shed 7 bases and J shed 0 bases, with 10 bases lying between them. CDR3 sequence: CASTLYSSYEQYF. The CDR3 nucleotides are TGTGCCAGCACCCTTTATAGCTCCTACGAGCAGTACTTC. Looking up the rest from reference TRBV7-2 and TRBJ2-7 gives the full variable domain: GAGVSQSPSNKVTEKGKDVELRCDPISGHTALYWYRQSLGQGLEFLIYFQGNSAPDKSGLPSDRFSAERTGGSVSTLTIQRTQQEDSAVYLCASTLYSSYEQYFGPGTRLTVT.

This clonotype was seen a few times. The V call is TRBV7-9, the J call TRBJ1-1; no clear D gene. Trimming left V 3 bases short and J 0 bases short, with 5 bases between. Germline loops: CDR1 SEHNR, CDR2 FQNEAQ (reference sequence). This CDR3 contains 13 residues. The CDR3 region has the DNA TGTGCCAGCAGCTTTGATCTGAACACTGAAGCTTTCTTT. It yields the protein CASSFDLNTEAFF. The entire variable domain, with the rest obtained from reference TRBV7-9 and TRBJ1-1, is as follows: DTGVSQNPRHKITKRGQNVTFRCDPISEHNRLYWYRQTLGQGPEFLTYFQNEAQLEKSRLLSDRFSAERPKGSFSTLEIQRTEQGDSAMYLCASSFDLNTEAFFGQGTRLTVV.

This clonotype was observed at least ten times. This chain uses TRBV20-1 with TRBJ2-3; a possible D gene is TRBD2 (5 bases). Germline V gene data show CDR1 as DFQATT and CDR2 as SNEGSKA (reference sequence). Trimming pared 6 bases from V and 0 bases from J, leaving 13 bases between. This CDR3 comprises 14 residues. The CDR3 spells CSAREGGSTDTQYF. DNA of the CDR3: TGCAGTGCCCGAGAGGGCGGAAGCACAGATACGCAGTATTTT.

This clonotype was seen only a few times. The genes are TRBV20-1 and TRBJ2-5, with D possibly matching TRBD2 (6 bases). Germline assignment: CDR1 DFQATT and CDR2 SNEGSKA (reference sequence). The CDR3 is 13 amino acids. V lost 3 bases and J 5 bases, leaving 13 bases between the germline ends. CDR3 protein: CSARQGGRETQYF. CDR3 sequence (DNA): TGCAGTGCTAGGCAGGGAGGAAGGGAGACCCAGTACTTC.